This T cell receptor beta chain stems from a study of cytomegalovirus exposure and HLA in healthy donors. Study outcomes and limitations: For cytomegalovirus status, the classifier reportedly gave diagnoses with high specificity and sensitivity. The CMV antigen specificity of a few CMV-associated chains was confirmed through in vitro analysis. TCR sequences were mostly rare, though some public TCRs occurred in many donors.

The donors were members of the roughly 130-subject validation cohort (separate from the approximately 670-subject first cohort). This CDR3 has 15 residues. The germline CDR1 and CDR2 sequences are SGHRS and YFSETQ. With 4 bases clipped from V and 3 bases from J, the junction kept 9 bases outside the gene matches. Sequenced by immunoSEQ multiplex PCR; TCRdb stores in-frame clones only, minus some. The table lists fewer than 120,000 clones, around nine tenths of them singletons, with roughly 1.4% in the top ten. A word on this clone: Its antigen is not known.

Sequencing input: PBMCs. The receptor was isolated from a woman aged 30 to 39 in good health and CMV-seropositive. This chain connects TRBV5-1 to TRBJ2-7, with 8 bases lining up with TRBD1. CDR3 loop: CASSIGQGGIYEQYF. CDR3 DNA: TGCGCCAGCAGCATAGGACAGGGAGGTATCTACGAGCAGTACTTC.